This is a list of T cell receptor beta chains from one sample in a study of cytomegalovirus exposure and HLA in healthy donors. TCRdb's table, derived via immunoSEQ multiplex PCR, lists solely in-frame clones and lacks some. This table has about 90,000 clones, less than 65% appearing once. The sequenced sample was PBMCs. Receptors were obtained from a woman younger than 45 in good health and CMV-seropositive. The CDR3 runs from the conserved cysteine through the conserved F or W. Fields, in order: D gene, clone size, V gene, J gene, CDR3 protein, CDR3 DNA. A D gene is named only where the DNA matches it firmly. A clone size is listed for some rows: how often the clone was seen (once, few, many), or a class if it is expanded.

.,few,TRBV18,TRBJ2-1,CASSSFEQGYNEQFF,TGTGCCAGCTCCTCCTTTGAACAGGGCTACAATGAGCAGTTCTTC
.,.,TRBV7-2,TRBJ1-1,CASSIDRRGSTEAFF,TGTGCCAGCAGCATTGACAGGAGAGGAAGCACTGAAGCTTTCTTT
.,few,TRBV19,TRBJ1-5,CASSIARRGDQPQHF,TGTGCCAGTAGTATAGCTCGCAGGGGCGATCAGCCCCAGCATTTT
.,.,TRBV12-5,TRBJ2-1,CASARLVDEQFF,TGTGCTAGTGCCAGACTAGTAGATGAGCAGTTCTTC
TRBD2,.,TRBV6-6,TRBJ2-1,CASTEARGGSGEQFF,TGTGCCAGCACCGAGGCGCGGGGGGGCAGCGGTGAGCAGTTCTTC
.,few,TRBV19,TRBJ1-2,CASSIGRPYGYTF,TGTGCCAGTAGTATAGGGCGGCCCTATGGCTACACCTTC
.,.,TRBV6-1,TRBJ1-2,CASTGGSGHYGYTF,TGTGCCAGCACTGGTGGCAGCGGACACTATGGCTACACCTTC
.,.,TRBV5-1,TRBJ2-3,CASSVSGTSSTDTQYF,TGCGCCAGCAGCGTGTCAGGGACTTCTAGCACAGATACGCAGTATTTT
TRBD1,.,TRBV6-5,TRBJ1-2,CASSYGQGEGYGYTF,TGTGCCAGCAGTTACGGCCAGGGGGAAGGCTATGGCTACACCTTC
.,.,TRBV4-1,TRBJ1-4,CASSQAVGVREKLFF,TGCGCCAGCAGCCAAGCAGTCGGGGTAAGGGAAAAACTGTTTTTT
.,.,TRBV6-1,TRBJ2-5,CASSSVSETQYF,TGTGCCAGCAGTAGTGTCAGTGAGACCCAGTACTTC
.,.,TRBV18,TRBJ2-1,CASSPTGESYNEQFF,TGTGCCAGCTCACCAACGGGGGAGTCCTACAATGAGCAGTTCTTC
.,.,TRBV7-3,TRBJ1-2,CASSLGEGVGYTF,TGTGCCAGCAGCTTAGGTGAAGGGGTTGGCTACACCTTC
TRBD2,.,TRBV7-3,TRBJ2-7,CASSLSSGGSYEQYF,TGTGCCAGCAGCTTAAGTAGCGGGGGTTCCTACGAGCAGTACTTC
.,.,TRBV10-2,TRBJ1-2,CASSEPALGAGGYTF,TGCGCCAGCAGTGAGCCTGCTTTGGGCGCTGGTGGCTACACCTTC
.,.,TRBV29-1,TRBJ2-3,CSATGQPDTQYF,TGCAGCGCAACAGGGCAGCCAGATACGCAGTATTTT
.,.,TRBV7-2,TRBJ1-2,CASSSPARGGYPF,TGTGCCAGCAGCTCGCCGGCGAGGGGAGGCTACCCCTTC
TRBD1,.,TRBV6-6,TRBJ2-7,CASSRDRAYEQYF,TGTGCCAGCAGCCGGGACAGAGCCTACGAGCAGTACTTC
TRBD1,.,TRBV2,TRBJ2-7,CASRDRVGEQYF,TGTGCCAGCAGGGACAGGGTTGGCGAGCAGTACTTC
.,.,TRBV6-5,TRBJ1-2,CASSPGGLDYGYTF,TGTGCCAGCAGTCCCGGGGGTCTAGACTATGGCTACACCTTC
.,once,TRBV4-1,TRBJ2-7,CASSQAQNYEQYF,TGCGCCAGCAGCCAAGCCCAAAACTACGAGCAGTACTTC
TRBD1,.,TRBV7-9,TRBJ2-7,CASSLAGRQGPEQYF,TGTGCCAGCAGCTTAGCAGGTCGACAGGGCCCCGAGCAGTACTTC
TRBD2,.,TRBV2,TRBJ2-1,CASSDYLAGGPNNEQFF,TGTGCCAGCAGTGATTATTTAGCGGGGGGGCCTAACAATGAGCAGTTCTTC
.,.,TRBV30,TRBJ1-2,CAWSAQGINYGYTF,TGTGCCTGGAGTGCCCAGGGGATTAACTATGGCTACACCTTC
.,.,TRBV2,TRBJ2-7,CASSRDTAYEQYF,TGTGCCAGCAGTCGGGACACCGCCTACGAGCAGTACTTC
.,.,TRBV5-6,TRBJ2-5,CASSSDITVTQYF,TGTGCCAGCAGCTCTGACATAACGGTGACCCAGTACTTC
TRBD2,few,TRBV27,TRBJ2-1,CASIRRLAGFDEQFF,TGTGCCAGCATTCGGCGACTAGCGGGGTTCGATGAGCAGTTCTTC
.,.,TRBV7-9,TRBJ1-3,CASSSGGGLNGNTIYF,TGTGCCAGCAGCTCTGGGGGGGGGCTCAATGGAAACACCATATATTTT
TRBD1,.,TRBV9,TRBJ2-7,CASSEGQASSYEQYF,TGTGCCAGCAGCGAGGGACAGGCGAGCTCCTACGAGCAGTACTTC
TRBD2,.,TRBV11-3,TRBJ2-5,CASSLGAGGDRETQYF,TGTGCCAGCAGCTTAGGAGCGGGGGGCGACCGGGAGACCCAGTACTTC
.,.,TRBV20-1,TRBJ1-1,CSAKQNTEAFF,TGCAGTGCTAAACAGAACACTGAAGCTTTCTTT
TRBD1,.,TRBV19,TRBJ2-7,CASRRTGASYEQYF,TGTGCCAGTAGGAGGACAGGGGCCTCCTACGAGCAGTACTTC
.,.,TRBV30,TRBJ2-2,CAWSRDLETGELFF,TGTGCCTGGAGTCGGGACTTGGAAACCGGGGAGCTGTTTTTT
TRBD1,few,TRBV11-3,TRBJ1-4,CASSSSGTVNEKLFF,TGTGCCAGCAGCTCCTCCGGGACAGTTAATGAAAAACTGTTTTTT
TRBD2,few,TRBV18,TRBJ2-7,CASSQEAGGHEQYF,TGTGCCAGCTCCCAAGAGGCGGGGGGGCACGAGCAGTACTTC
.,few,TRBV28,TRBJ2-3,CASSPRTDTQYF,TGTGCCAGCAGTCCCAGGACAGATACGCAGTATTTT
.,.,TRBV7-9,TRBJ1-4,CASGGALRYEKLFF,TGTGCCAGCGGGGGGGCGTTACGGTACGAAAAACTGTTTTTT
.,.,TRBV7-7,TRBJ2-3,CASSLSGNTDTQYF,TGTGCTAGCAGCTTAAGCGGAAACACAGATACGCAGTATTTT
TRBD1,few,TRBV7-2,TRBJ1-2,CASRGQGISYGYTF,TGTGCCAGCAGGGGACAGGGGATTTCCTATGGCTACACCTTC
.,.,TRBV14,TRBJ1-1,CASSQDTWGGNTEAFF,TGTGCCAGCAGCCAAGATACCTGGGGGGGGAACACTGAAGCTTTCTTT
.,few,TRBV18,TRBJ1-3,CASSPPTGSPGNTIYF,TGTGCCAGCTCACCACCTACCGGGAGTCCTGGAAACACCATATATTTT
.,few,TRBV5-4,TRBJ1-6,CASSLVTRTSNSPLHF,TGTGCCAGCAGCTTAGTTACGCGGACAAGTAATTCACCCCTCCACTTT
.,few,TRBV4-2,TRBJ1-2,CASSQAELKGYYGYTF,TGTGCCAGCAGCCAAGCGGAGTTGAAGGGGTACTATGGCTACACCTTC
TRBD1,.,TRBV6-6,TRBJ1-3,CASSFIQGHTIYF,TGTGCCAGCAGTTTTATACAGGGGCACACCATATATTTT